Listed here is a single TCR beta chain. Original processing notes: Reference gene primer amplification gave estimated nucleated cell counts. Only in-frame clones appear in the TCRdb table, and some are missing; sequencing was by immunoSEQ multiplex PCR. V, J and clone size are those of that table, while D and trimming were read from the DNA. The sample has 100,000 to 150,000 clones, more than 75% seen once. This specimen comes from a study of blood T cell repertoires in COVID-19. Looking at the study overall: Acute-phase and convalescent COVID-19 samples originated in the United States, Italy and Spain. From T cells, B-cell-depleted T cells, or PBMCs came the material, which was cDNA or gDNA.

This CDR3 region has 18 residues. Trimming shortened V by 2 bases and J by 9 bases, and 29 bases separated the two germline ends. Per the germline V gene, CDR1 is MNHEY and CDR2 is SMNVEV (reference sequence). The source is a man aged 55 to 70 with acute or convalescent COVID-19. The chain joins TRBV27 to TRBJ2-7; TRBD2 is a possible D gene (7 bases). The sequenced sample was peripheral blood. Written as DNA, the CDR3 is TGTGCCAGCAGTTTAGGATCTAGGGGGGGAGGGCCCAGTTTGGTGCAGTACTTC. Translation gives CASSLGSRGGGPSLVQYF.